Listed below are T cell receptor beta chains from one sample, sequenced in a study of T cell clonotyping in hematopoietic cell transplantation. Using immunoSEQ multiplex PCR, the repertoire was profiled, and TCRdb retains in-frame clones only, with some absent. The repertoire holds 10,000 to 15,000 clones, with roughly 92% as singletons. This sample comprised PBMCs, obtained 100 days after allogeneic stem cell transplant. The receptors stem from a female patient aged 50-59 years who had an allogeneic stem cell transplant from an unrelated donor, so the T cells may come from the graft donor. Some clones in this sample may be carry-over from other donors' samples. The CDR3 runs from the conserved cysteine through the conserved F or W. A D gene is named only where the DNA matches it firmly. For some rows the clone size is stated as once, few or many, or as a class when expanded; others skip it.

CDR3,DNA,D,V,J,size
CASTQRQGLNEKLFF,TGTGCCAGTACCCAACGACAGGGTTTAAATGAAAAACTGTTTTTT,TRBD1,TRBV19,TRBJ1-4,once
CASSELLAGGVETQYF,TGTGCCAGCAGTGAATTGCTAGCGGGAGGAGTGGAGACCCAGTACTTC,TRBD2,TRBV2,TRBJ2-5,NA
CASSLNTGNTIYF,TGCGCCAGCAGCTTAAACACTGGAAACACCATATATTTT,NA,TRBV5-1,TRBJ1-3,NA
CASSQDRGPSNQPQHF,TGTGCCAGCAGCCAAGATCGGGGACCTAGCAATCAGCCCCAGCATTTT,NA,TRBV4-2,TRBJ1-5,NA
CASRRFGTYEQYF,TGTGCCAGCCGACGTTTCGGGACCTACGAGCAGTACTTC,NA,TRBV19,TRBJ2-7,NA
CASSPQGTEAFF,TGTGCCAGCAGCCCGCAGGGGACTGAAGCTTTCTTT,NA,TRBV21-1,TRBJ1-1,NA
CASSYSDGPQHF,TGTGCCAGCAGTTACTCGGATGGGCCCCAGCATTTT,NA,TRBV6-6,TRBJ1-5,NA
CSVGKARGNNEQFF,TGCAGCGTTGGAAAGGCTAGAGGGAACAATGAGCAGTTCTTC,NA,TRBV29-1,TRBJ2-1,NA
CAWSRGLADYNEQFF,TGTGCCTGGAGTCGAGGACTAGCGGATTACAATGAGCAGTTCTTC,TRBD2,TRBV30,TRBJ2-1,NA
CASSPRGMGNEKLFF,TGTGCCAGCAGCCCAAGGGGGATGGGGAATGAAAAACTGTTTTTT,NA,TRBV7-9,TRBJ1-4,NA
CASSFWTGRGGELFF,TGTGCCAGCAGCTTTTGGACAGGGCGAGGCGGGGAGCTGTTTTTT,TRBD1,TRBV7-9,TRBJ2-2,NA
CASSFTGDTQYF,TGTGCCAGCAGCTTTACAGGGGATACGCAGTATTTT,NA,TRBV7-9,TRBJ2-3,NA
CASSLARGATEAFF,TGTGCCAGCAGCTTAGCCCGGGGAGCCACTGAAGCTTTCTTT,NA,TRBV11-1,TRBJ1-1,NA
CASAPGTSGSYEQYF,TGCGCCAGCGCACCCGGGACTAGCGGATCCTACGAGCAGTACTTC,TRBD2,TRBV5-1,TRBJ2-7,NA
CASSLARTNTGELFF,TGTGCCAGCAGTTTAGCCCGAACCAACACCGGGGAGCTGTTTTTT,NA,TRBV28,TRBJ2-2,NA
CASRRTGAGQPQHF,TGTGCCAGCAGGAGGACAGGGGCCGGGCAGCCCCAGCATTTT,TRBD1,TRBV2,TRBJ1-5,NA
CASTKLPSPLHF,TGTGCCAGCACCAAGCTTCCGTCACCCCTCCACTTT,NA,TRBV28,TRBJ1-6,NA
CASSHQPTGHYNEQFF,TGTGCCAGCAGTCACCAGCCGACAGGGCACTACAATGAGCAGTTCTTC,TRBD1,TRBV6-6,TRBJ2-1,NA
CASSSSAGNNQPQHF,TGTGCCAGCAGTTCCAGCGCAGGGAACAATCAGCCCCAGCATTTT,NA,TRBV27,TRBJ1-5,NA
CASSLYNEQFF,TGTGCCAGCAGCCTCTACAATGAGCAGTTCTTC,NA,TRBV27,TRBJ2-1,NA
CASSLLGTGSVTEAFF,TGCGCCAGCAGCCTTCTGGGGACAGGGTCGGTCACTGAAGCTTTCTTT,TRBD1,TRBV4-1,TRBJ1-1,NA
CASSPLTSGELFF,TGTGCCAGCAGCCCACTGACATCCGGGGAGCTGTTTTTT,NA,TRBV9,TRBJ2-2,NA
CSMRPDAETQYF,TGCAGCATGAGGCCGGATGCAGAGACCCAGTACTTC,NA,TRBV29-1,TRBJ2-5,NA
CASSLRAGGVKDYGYTF,TGTGCCAGCAGTTTGAGAGCAGGGGGCGTAAAGGACTATGGCTACACCTTC,TRBD1,TRBV28,TRBJ1-2,NA
CASSPSRKGSPLHF,TGTGCCAGCAGTCCCTCCCGGAAGGGTTCACCCCTCCACTTT,NA,TRBV6-5,TRBJ1-6,NA
CASSQGHHDYGYTF,TGCGCCAGCAGCCAAGGACACCACGACTATGGCTACACCTTC,NA,TRBV4-1,TRBJ1-2,few
CASSPTDRDRPQHF,TGTGCCAGCAGTCCAACAGACAGGGACCGGCCCCAGCATTTT,TRBD1,TRBV28,TRBJ1-5,NA
CASSEAQIFWGDLYEQYF,TGTGCCAGCAGTGAAGCGCAAATTTTTTGGGGGGACCTCTACGAGCAGTACTTC,NA,TRBV6-1,TRBJ2-7,NA
CASGAGQGMAFF,TGCGCCAGCGGGGCGGGACAGGGGATGGCTTTCTTT,TRBD1,TRBV10-2,TRBJ1-1,NA
CAWSVQGDGNQPQHF,TGTGCCTGGAGTGTACAAGGGGATGGCAATCAGCCCCAGCATTTT,NA,TRBV30,TRBJ1-5,NA
CASTRSTAGQPNSPLHF,TGTGCCAGTACCAGATCGACGGCGGGACAGCCGAATTCACCCCTCCACTTT,TRBD1,TRBV19,TRBJ1-6,NA
CASSGGLWGQPQHF,TGTGCCAGCAGCGGAGGACTTTGGGGTCAGCCCCAGCATTTT,NA,TRBV9,TRBJ1-5,NA
CASSLLGLTGELFF,TGCGCCAGCAGCTTGTTAGGTCTCACCGGGGAGCTGTTTTTT,NA,TRBV5-1,TRBJ2-2,NA
CASSLAGQGAGGYTF,TGTGCCAGCAGCTTAGCGGGACAGGGGGCTGGAGGCTACACCTTC,TRBD1,TRBV7-2,TRBJ1-2,NA
CASSPGADGYTF,TGTGCCAGCAGCCCCGGGGCAGATGGCTACACCTTC,NA,TRBV6-5,TRBJ1-2,NA